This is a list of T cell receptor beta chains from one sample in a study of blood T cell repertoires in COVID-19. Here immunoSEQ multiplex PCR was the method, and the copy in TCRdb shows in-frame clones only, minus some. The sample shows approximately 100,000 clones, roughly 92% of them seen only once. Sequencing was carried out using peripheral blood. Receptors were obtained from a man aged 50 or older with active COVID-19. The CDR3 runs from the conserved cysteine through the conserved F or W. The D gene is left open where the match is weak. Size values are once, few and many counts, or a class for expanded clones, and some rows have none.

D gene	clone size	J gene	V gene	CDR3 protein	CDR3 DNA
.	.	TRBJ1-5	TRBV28	CASSLFRSAAAGPQHF	TGTGCCAGCAGTTTATTCAGATCGGCAGCCGCAGGACCCCAGCATTTT
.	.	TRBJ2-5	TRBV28	CASSLGLGETQYF	TGTGCCAGCAGTTTAGGACTGGGGGAGACCCAGTACTTC
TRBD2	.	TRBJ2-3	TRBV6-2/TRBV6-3	CASSPGLVTDTQYF	TGTGCCAGCAGTCCGGGACTAGTCACAGATACGCAGTATTTT
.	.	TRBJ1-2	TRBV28	CASSTGSSGYTF	TGTGCCAGCAGTACAGGGTCTTCGGGCTACACCTTC
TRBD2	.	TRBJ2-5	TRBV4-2	CASSRGLAGGGETQYF	TGTGCCAGCAGCCGGGGACTAGCGGGAGGAGGAGAGACCCAGTACTTC
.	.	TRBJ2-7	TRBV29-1	CSAEGPGPYEQYF	TGCAGCGCCGAGGGTCCAGGACCCTACGAGCAGTACTTC
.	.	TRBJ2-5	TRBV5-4	CASSSTGYQETQYF	TGTGCCAGCAGCTCCACAGGGTATCAAGAGACCCAGTACTTC
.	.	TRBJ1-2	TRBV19	CASSLDRPYGYTF	TGTGCCAGTAGCTTGGACAGACCCTATGGCTACACCTTC
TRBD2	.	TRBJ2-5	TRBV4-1	CASSPLAGVMGETQYF	TGCGCCAGCAGCCCCCTAGCGGGAGTAATGGGGGAGACCCAGTACTTC
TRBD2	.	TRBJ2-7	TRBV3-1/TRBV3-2	CASSQGRIAGPRAYEQYF	TGTGCCAGCAGCCAAGGGAGGATAGCGGGCCCCAGGGCCTACGAGCAGTACTTC
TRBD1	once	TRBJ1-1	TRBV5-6	CASSPGTGSVGSEAFF	TGTGCCAGCAGCCCCGGGACAGGTTCAGTTGGCTCTGAAGCTTTCTTT
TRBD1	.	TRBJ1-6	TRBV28	CASSPGQGNSPLHF	TGTGCCAGCAGCCCGGGACAGGGGAATTCACCCCTCCACTTT
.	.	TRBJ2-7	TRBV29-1	CSVRSSPYEQYF	TGCAGCGTCCGTAGTAGCCCCTACGAGCAGTACTTC
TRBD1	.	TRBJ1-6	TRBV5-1	CASSRGTGGSSYNSPLHF	TGCGCCAGCAGCCGCGGGACAGGGGGTAGCTCCTATAATTCACCCCTCCACTTT
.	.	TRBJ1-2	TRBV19	CASTILTGLSLGGYTF	TGTGCCAGTACCATCCTGACAGGTTTAAGTTTGGGAGGCTACACCTTC
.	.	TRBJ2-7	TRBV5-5	CASSLEREMGYEQYF	TGTGCCAGCAGCTTGGAACGGGAGATGGGGTACGAGCAGTACTTC
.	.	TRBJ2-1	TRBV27	CASSLWGEGNEQFF	TGTGCCAGCAGTTTATGGGGTGAGGGCAATGAGCAGTTCTTC
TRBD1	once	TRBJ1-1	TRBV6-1	CASSVQGARWGNTEAFF	TGTGCCAGCAGTGTACAGGGGGCGAGATGGGGGAACACTGAAGCTTTCTTT
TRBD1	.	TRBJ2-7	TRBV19	CASSISGQGKQYF	TGTGCCAGTAGTATATCGGGACAGGGGAAGCAGTACTTC
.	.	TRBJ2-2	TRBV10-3	CAIAGTGELFF	TGTGCCATCGCGGGGACCGGGGAGCTGTTTTTT
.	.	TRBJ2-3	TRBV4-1	CASSQAAGSLGTDTQYF	TGCGCCAGCAGCCAAGCCGCCGGGTCGTTGGGCACAGATACGCAGTATTTT
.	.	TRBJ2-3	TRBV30	CAWSVPADTQYF	TGTGCCTGGAGTGTTCCAGCGGATACGCAGTATTTT
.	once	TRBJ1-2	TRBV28	CASSLYSDGYTF	TGTGCCAGCAGTTTATATTCGGATGGCTACACCTTC
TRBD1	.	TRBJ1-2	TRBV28	CASSSGQGSGYTF	TGTGCCAGCAGTTCCGGACAGGGTTCTGGCTACACCTTC
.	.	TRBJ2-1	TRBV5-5	CASSSGLSSYNEQFF	TGTGCCAGCAGCTCGGGACTCAGCTCCTACAATGAGCAGTTCTTC
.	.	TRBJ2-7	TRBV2	CASTSGDLGSYEQYF	TGTGCCAGCACGTCGGGGGATCTCGGGTCCTACGAGCAGTACTTC
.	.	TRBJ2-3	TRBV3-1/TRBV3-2	CASSVRGTRGDTQYF	TGTGCCAGCAGCGTGCGCGGGACCCGGGGAGATACGCAGTATTTT
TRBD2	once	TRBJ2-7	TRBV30	CAWGLAGGRGSYEQYF	TGTGCCTGGGGACTAGCGGGAGGACGAGGCTCCTACGAGCAGTACTTC
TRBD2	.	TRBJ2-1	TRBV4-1	CASRPILGGRAYNEQFF	TGCGCCAGCAGGCCCATACTGGGCGGGAGGGCCTACAATGAGCAGTTCTTC
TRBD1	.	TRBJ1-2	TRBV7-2	CASSNRQGFFYGYTF	TGTGCCAGCAGCAATAGACAGGGGTTTTTCTATGGCTACACCTTC
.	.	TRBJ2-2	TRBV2	CASSVVQANTGELFF	TGTGCCAGCAGTGTCGTACAGGCGAACACCGGGGAGCTGTTTTTT
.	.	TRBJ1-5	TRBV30	CAWTLDSKNQPQHF	TGTGCCTGGACCTTGGACAGTAAAAATCAGCCCCAGCATTTT
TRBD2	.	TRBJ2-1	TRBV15	CATSGTSGSSYNEQFF	TGTGCCACCAGCGGAACTAGCGGGAGCTCCTACAATGAGCAGTTCTTC
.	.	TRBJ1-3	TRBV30	CAWSLPTVSRNTIYF	TGTGCCTGGAGTTTGCCCACGGTCTCGAGAAACACCATATATTTT
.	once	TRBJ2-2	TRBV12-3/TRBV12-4	CASSLQGTGELFF	TGTGCCAGCAGTTTACAGGGCACCGGGGAGCTGTTTTTT
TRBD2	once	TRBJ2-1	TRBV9	CASSVVGAGAIEQFF	TGTGCCAGCAGCGTAGTTGGTGCGGGAGCCATTGAGCAGTTCTTC
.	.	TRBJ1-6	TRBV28	CASGAMVSPLHF	TGTGCCAGCGGGGCCATGGTCTCACCCCTCCACTTT
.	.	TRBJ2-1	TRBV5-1	CASSSTADNEQFF	TGCGCCAGCAGCTCGACTGCCGACAATGAGCAGTTCTTC
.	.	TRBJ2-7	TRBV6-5	CASSLGSAGEQYF	TGTGCCAGCAGCCTAGGGTCAGCGGGCGAGCAGTACTTC
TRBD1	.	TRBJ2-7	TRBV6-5	CASSLTGGSYEQYF	TGTGCCAGCAGCTTGACAGGGGGCAGCTACGAGCAGTACTTC
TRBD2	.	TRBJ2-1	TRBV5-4	CASRPGLADYNEQFF	TGTGCCAGCAGGCCGGGACTAGCGGACTACAATGAGCAGTTCTTC
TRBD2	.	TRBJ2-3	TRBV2	CASSESGLAGGTDTQYF	TGTGCCAGCAGTGAATCGGGACTAGCGGGAGGTACAGATACGCAGTATTTT
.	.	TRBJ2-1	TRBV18	CASSPPGGNSYNEQFF	TGTGCCAGCTCACCACCTGGCGGGAACTCCTACAATGAGCAGTTCTTC
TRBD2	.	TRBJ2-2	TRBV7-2	CASSESSGWPGELFF	TGTGCCAGCAGCGAGAGTAGCGGGTGGCCCGGGGAGCTGTTTTTT
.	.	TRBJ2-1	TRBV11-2	CASSSWAQNEQFF	TGTGCCAGCAGCTCTTGGGCCCAGAATGAGCAGTTCTTC
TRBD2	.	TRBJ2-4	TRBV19	CASSPLARGVTKNIQYF	TGTGCCAGTAGCCCCCTTGCCCGGGGGGTGACCAAAAACATTCAGTACTTC
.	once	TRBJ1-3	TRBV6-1	CASSESGQWNTIYF	TGTGCCAGCAGTGAGAGCGGACAGTGGAACACCATATATTTT
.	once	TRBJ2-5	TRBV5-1	CASSYRQGGETQYF	TGCGCCAGCAGCTACCGACAGGGAGGAGAGACCCAGTACTTC
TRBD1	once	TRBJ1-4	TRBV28	CASSGTANEKLFF	TGTGCCAGCAGCGGGACAGCTAATGAAAAACTGTTTTTT
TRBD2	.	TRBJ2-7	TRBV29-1	CSVLAGGPLIEQYF	TGCAGCGTTCTAGCGGGAGGGCCTCTAATCGAGCAGTACTTC
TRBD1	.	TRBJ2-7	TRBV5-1	CASSQVGAGGYEQYF	TGCGCCAGCAGCCAAGTAGGGGCAGGGGGCTACGAGCAGTACTTC
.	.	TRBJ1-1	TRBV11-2	CASSLVPDLNTEAFF	TGTGCCAGCAGCTTAGTACCCGACTTGAACACTGAAGCTTTCTTT
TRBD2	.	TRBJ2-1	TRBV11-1	CASGRTSGVYNEQFF	TGTGCCAGCGGGAGGACTAGCGGGGTATACAATGAGCAGTTCTTC
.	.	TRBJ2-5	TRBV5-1	CASSFSGGKSYQETQYF	TGCGCCAGCAGCTTTTCCGGCGGGAAATCTTACCAAGAGACCCAGTACTTC
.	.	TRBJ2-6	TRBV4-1	CASSRDIGDSGANVLTF	TGCGCCAGCAGCCGGGACATCGGTGACTCTGGGGCCAACGTCCTGACTTTC